This T cell receptor (beta chain) was obtained from a study of T cell changes during pregnancy in multiple sclerosis. Clones were sequenced by immunoSEQ multiplex PCR, and TCRdb holds only the in-frame ones, with some missing. The sample has fewer than 70,000 clones; 92% are singletons. The CDR3 length is 16 residues. J gave up 2 bases and V 8 bases, and 8 bases lay outside the gene matches. CDR1 is SNHLY, CDR2 FYNNEI, per germline. Sequencing was performed on CD8+ T cells from peripheral blood mononuclear cells, taken in the third trimester of pregnancy. The chain employs TRBV2 and TRBJ2-3; 12 nucleotides line up with TRBD2. The origin of this receptor is a female donor in good health, enrolled as a control in a pregnancy study. The DNA for the CDR3 is TGTGCCAGCGACCCTCTAGCGGGGGGGCTCACAGATACGCAGTATTTT. Residues: CASDPLAGGLTDTQYF. The variable domain in full, completed from reference TRBV2 and TRBJ2-3, reads EPEVTQTPSHQVTQMGQEVILRCVPISNHLYFYWYRQILGQKVEFLVSFYNNEISEKSEIFDDQFSVERPDGSNFTLKIRSTKLEDSAMYFCASDPLAGGLTDTQYFGPGTRLTVL.